Below are 13 T cell receptor beta chains sequenced from a single sample in a study of shared T cell receptors in the human thymus. Using immunoSEQ multiplex PCR, the repertoire was profiled, and TCRdb retains in-frame clones only, with some absent. This sample has approximately 660,000 clones, with around 87% found just once. The same specimen was also included in a second study, on human thymus T cells.

Specimen: thymocytes. Receptor source: a boy under three years old with a congenital heart defect.

This rearrangement joins TRBV4-3 to TRBJ2-2, with 8 bases matching TRBD2. The junction had 2 bases not matched to a gene; V was cut back by 0 bases and J by 2 bases. Per the germline V gene, CDR1 is LGHNA and CDR2 is YSLEER. CDR3 length: 16 amino acids. CDR3 region: CASSQDGRANTGELFF. The CDR3 DNA sequence: TGCGCCAGCAGCCAAGACGGGAGGGCAAACACCGGGGAGCTGTTTTTT.

The chain uses TRBV2 and TRBJ1-5; D remains unclear. CDR3 length equals 13 residues. The germline gives CDR1 SNHLY, CDR2 FYNNEI. Trimming removed 6 bases from V and 3 bases from J, with 9 bases in between. CDR3: CASREDYNQPQHF. The CDR3, as DNA: TGTGCCAGCAGGGAGGATTACAATCAGCCCCAGCATTTT.

The V and J genes are TRBV6-5 and TRBJ1-6; D is undetermined. Germline assignment: CDR1 MNHEY and CDR2 SVGAGI. This CDR3 spans 15 amino acids. V was shortened by 6 bases and J by 8 bases, with 17 bases between the two germline ends. CDR3 in DNA: TGTGCCAGCAGCCCCGAGGACTCATCCGATTCACCCCTCCACTTT. Residues: CASSPEDSSDSPLHF.

The gene calls are TRBV27 and TRBJ2-7; TRBD2 matches 14 bases. The CDR3 length is 17 residues. Germline CDR1 reads MNHEY; CDR2 reads SMNVEV (reference sequence). J lost 7 bases, V lost 4 bases, and 12 bases had no gene match. The CDR3 region is CASSSPGLAGGPGEQYF. CDR3 in DNA: TGTGCCAGCAGTTCTCCTGGACTAGCGGGAGGCCCAGGGGAGCAGTACTTC.

This clone was seen more than once but under ten times. V usage is TRBV11-3 and J usage is TRBJ1-4, with TRBD1 identical over 8 bases. CDR3 length: 16 amino acids. Looked up from germline, CDR1 is SGHNT and CDR2 is YENEEA. V shed 3 bases and J 10 bases; nucleotides not matched to a gene: 13. The DNA for the CDR3 is TGTGCCAGCAGCTTTTCGGCGGACAGGGTCGGAGGAAAACTGTTTTTT. This gives the protein CASSFSADRVGGKLFF.

This sequence joins TRBV5-4 and TRBJ2-7; 9 bases align to TRBD1. The V gene's germline CDR1 is SGHNT and CDR2 YYREEE (reference sequence). The CDR3 covers 17 residues. J gave up 2 bases and V 2 bases, and 11 bases lay outside the gene matches. As DNA, the CDR3 is TGTGCCAGCAGCTTTGGGACAGGGTCCCTTCCCCCCTACGAGCAGTACTTC. It codes for CASSFGTGSLPPYEQYF.

The chain has TRBV18 and TRBJ2-3; 10 bases fit TRBD2. Losses at the gene ends were 2 bases for V and 4 bases for J; bases not matched to a gene: 3. CDR1 and CDR2 (germline): KGHSH, LQKENI. This CDR3 is built from 15 residues. The CDR3 DNA sequence: TGTGCCAGCTCACCAAGGACTAGCGGCGCAGATACGCAGTATTTT. Translated: CASSPRTSGADTQYF.

For the CDR3, the DNA is TGTGCCAGCATCTCCCAGGGGAGCGGTCTCGGCGAGCAGTACTTC. This gives the protein CASISQGSGLGEQYF. V usage is TRBV27 and J usage is TRBJ2-7, with D perhaps matching TRBD1 (6 bases). CDR1 is MNHEY, CDR2 SMNVEV, per germline (reference sequence). V was pared by 7 bases and J by 6 bases, with 22 bases between. There are 15 residues in the CDR3.

The chain has TRBV5-4 and TRBJ2-1; 8 bases line up with TRBD2. The V gene end was trimmed by 4 bases and the J gene end by 0 bases; junction bases not matched to a gene: 15. CDR1 and CDR2 (germline): SGHNT, YYREEE (reference sequence). This CDR3 spans 19 amino acids. In DNA form, the CDR3 reads TGTGCCAGCAGCGCCTCCCCGACTAGCGTTTCGTGCTCCTACAATGAGCAGTTCTTC. Encoded protein: CASSASPTSVSCSYNEQFF.

This chain links TRBV28 with TRBJ1-1; no clear D. V lost 7 bases and J 4 bases, leaving 19 bases between the germline ends. Germline lookup yields CDR1 MDHEN and CDR2 SYDVKM. The CDR3 spans 15 residues. The CDR3: CASTFERLATTEAFF. CDR3 in DNA: TGTGCCAGCACTTTCGAGAGGCTGGCGACCACTGAAGCTTTCTTT.

This chain links TRBV29-1 with TRBJ2-1, with 11 bases matching TRBD2. The V gene end was trimmed by 5 bases and the J gene end by 10 bases; junction bases not matched to a gene: 22. The CDR3 loop spans 18 amino acids. CDR1 SQVTM and CDR2 ANQGSEA come from the germline V gene. The CDR3 DNA reads as TGCAGCGTTCGGGGGGATTTAGCGGGAGGGCGAAAGGCGGCCGAGCAGTTCTTC. Its protein is CSVRGDLAGGRKAAEQFF.

The CDR3: CASSRRSDEGYTF. As DNA, the CDR3 is TGCGCCAGCAGCCGCAGGTCGGATGAGGGCTACACCTTC. The chain employs TRBV5-1 and TRBJ1-2; D is uncertain. This CDR3 comprises 13 residues. V was trimmed by 4 bases and J by 8 bases, leaving 15 bases between them. Per germline, CDR1 SGHRS and CDR2 YFSETQ.

V is TRBV11-2 and J is TRBJ2-1; TRBD1 agrees at 7 bases. The CDR3 is 16 amino acids. V shed 5 bases and J 4 bases; nucleotides not matched to a gene: 11. Germline CDR1 and CDR2: SGHAT and FQNNGV. Written as DNA, the CDR3 is TGTGCCAGCAGCCCCCACGGGACAGAGAATTACAATGAGCAGTTCTTC. This gives the protein CASSPHGTENYNEQFF.